This TCR beta chain was obtained from a study of shared clonotypes between healthy human individuals. As to this clone: The same CDR3 is also encoded by other DNA sequences in this sample.

Across several immunoSEQ plates, the genomic DNA of each subset was split evenly. DNA at roughly 0.2 ug, around 30,000 T cell genomes, went into sorted-subset replicate PCRs. In the original analysis: With immunoSEQ giving junction-only sequences and no quality scores, filtering differed. TCRdb's table, derived via immunoSEQ multiplex PCR, lists solely in-frame clones and lacks some. V and J calls and clone size are given by that table; D and trimming were obtained from the DNA. The repertoire holds over a million clones, with roughly 96% as singletons. The authors divided CD4+ cells into CD45RA+ naive and CD45RA-negative memory subsets. Trimming took off 0 bases at V and 6 bases at J, with 4 bases between the two ends. This CDR3 region has 12 residues. Germline V gives CDR1 SGDLS, CDR2 YYNGEE.

This chain links TRBV9 with TRBJ2-1, with unresolved D. The sequence came from a young man in good health. Input material: naive CD4+ T cells sorted from blood. This sample's subset: CD45RA+ positively selected. DNA of the CDR3: TGTGCCAGCAGCGTAGCCTTCAATGAGCAGTTCTTC. Translating gives CASSVAFNEQFF.